The present entry profiles one TCR beta chain with its context. Its antigen remains unknown. The CDR3 is 15 residues long. With 0 bases removed from V and 0 bases from J, the gap between germline ends came to 8 bases. Germline V gene sequence: CDR1 SGHNT, CDR2 YYREEE (reference sequence). The entry originates in a study of regulatory T cells in long-lasting Graves disease. Study results and caveats: TCR diversity was lower in persistent Graves' patients (versus newly diagnosed ones). Favored gene segments in persistent disease were TRBV28, TRBJ1-2 and TRBJ2-5.

CDR3 regions were amplified by Arm-PCR using iRepertoire HTBI primers to build TCR beta libraries. TCRdb fed the multiplex PCR reads into MiXCR, producing one record per CDR3 protein. The data show around 460,000 distinct CDR3 sequences, with 20% to 25% seen just once and roughly 6.9% held by the top ten. Time point of the sample: persistent/refractory GD, antithyroid drugs over 5 years with positive TRAb. PBMC-derived RNA was used for the TCR library. As collected, the peripheral blood samples measured nine milliliters each and went into EDTA tubes. The chain is built from TRBV5-4 and TRBJ2-3; D ambiguous. Sequenced material: peripheral blood mononuclear cells (PBMCs), taken when the disease was refractory, from a patient treated with antithyroid drugs. The receptor's source is a female donor with Graves disease. Written as DNA, the CDR3 is TGTGCCAGCAGCTTGGGTGTCCTTAGCACAGATACGCAGTATTTT. Its protein product is CASSLGVLSTDTQYF.